This T cell receptor (beta chain) was sequenced during a study of resident and recirculating memory T cells in vitiligo. Overall study results and limits: Non-conserved TCRs across sites and patients suggested distinct clones per lesion.

No vitiligo treatment was given during the prior three months. The data were produced by immunoSEQ multiplex PCR, yet TCRdb's version contains in-frame clones alone and is incomplete. The data hold approximately 69,000 clones, with roughly 92% observed a single time. The germline CDR1 and CDR2 sequences are LGHNA and YSLEER. Unmatched junction bases numbered 14, after V lost 0 bases and J lost 0 bases. The CDR3 has 20 residues. This clone has a single count. Its specificity is not known. Sequencing used blood. The genes are TRBV4-3 and TRBJ1-2; TRBD1 aligns across 9 bases. The source is a male donor with vitiligo. The CDR3 reads CASSQDRQGVNRGTNYGYTF. The CDR3 DNA follows: TGCGCCAGCAGCCAAGATCGACAGGGGGTAAATAGGGGGACTAACTATGGCTACACCTTC.